The 10 T cell receptor beta chains below come from one sample, sequenced in a study of monozygotic twins with inflammatory bowel disease. No DNA is given; TCRdb re-called the 5' RACE reads and lists each CDR3 protein once. The listing records around 140,000 distinct CDR3 sequences. The sample comprised blood. The receptor source for this set is a human donor with ulcerative colitis or Crohn's disease, or a healthy co-twin of an affected twin (not recorded which).

The rearrangement links TRBV4-3 to TRBJ2-1; absent DNA, TCRdb's TRBD2 call cannot be checked. CDR1 and CDR2 (germline): LGHNA, YSLEER. The CDR3 has 16 residues. CDR3 sequence: CASSQASTSGSNEQFF.

The chain carries TRBV3-1 and TRBJ2-7; lacking DNA, the TRBD1 call made by TCRdb goes unchecked. The germline V gene encodes CDR1 LGHDT and CDR2 YNNKEL (reference sequence). CDR3 length equals 13 residues. The CDR3: CASSLGKEPEQYF.

This chain links TRBV27 with TRBJ2-7; without DNA, the TCRdb call of TRBD1 cannot be checked. Looked up from germline, CDR1 is MNHEY and CDR2 is SMNVEV (reference sequence). The CDR3 runs 15 residues. CDR3 protein: CASSPTVEGANEQYF.

This sequence joins TRBV10-3 and TRBJ2-1. Germline assignment: CDR1 ENHRY and CDR2 SYGVKD. This CDR3 is 12 amino acids long. CDR3 sequence reads: CAINESAYEQFF.

The chain couples TRBV27 to TRBJ2-7. Germline assignment: CDR1 MNHEY and CDR2 SMNVEV (reference sequence). CDR3 length: 14 residues. The CDR3 reads CASSLSVGTYEQYF.

J is TRBJ2-1 and V is TRBV7-9; the TRBD1 assignment by TCRdb is unverifiable without DNA. Germline CDR1 and CDR2: SEHNR and FQNEAQ (reference sequence). The CDR3 runs to 17 residues. The CDR3 is CASSFGRTGGADNEQFF.

The chain joins TRBV4-2 to TRBJ2-1; TCRdb gives TRBD2 as the D gene, but with no DNA this cannot be confirmed. The germline gives CDR1 LGHNA, CDR2 YNFKEQ. This CDR3 contains 16 residues. The CDR3 spells CASSQDGTSGINEQFF.

This chain links TRBV7-2 with TRBJ1-2; the D gene TCRdb calls, TRBD1, cannot be checked with no DNA. CDR3 length: 15 amino acids. From germline, CDR1 is SGHTA and CDR2 FQGNSA. CDR3 loop: CASSLGTGLDYGYTF. The full variable domain, rest sourced from reference TRBV7-2 and TRBJ1-2, is GAGVSQSPSNKVTEKGKDVELRCDPISGHTALYWYRQSLGQGLEFLIYFQGNSAPDKSGLPSDRFSAERTGGSVSTLTIQRTQQEDSAVYLCASSLGTGLDYGYTFGSGTRLTVV.

The CDR3 reads CSAWTDLDTQYF. The genes are TRBV20-1 and TRBJ2-3. This CDR3 is built from 12 residues. Germline CDR1 DFQATT, CDR2 SNEGSKA (reference sequence).

This rearrangement joins TRBV7-8 to TRBJ2-5; TCRdb outputs TRBD1, but without DNA this stays unchecked. Germline lookup yields CDR1 SGHVS and CDR2 FQNEAQ. The CDR3 spans 20 residues. The CDR3 spells CSSSLAGGESRQGDGETQYF.